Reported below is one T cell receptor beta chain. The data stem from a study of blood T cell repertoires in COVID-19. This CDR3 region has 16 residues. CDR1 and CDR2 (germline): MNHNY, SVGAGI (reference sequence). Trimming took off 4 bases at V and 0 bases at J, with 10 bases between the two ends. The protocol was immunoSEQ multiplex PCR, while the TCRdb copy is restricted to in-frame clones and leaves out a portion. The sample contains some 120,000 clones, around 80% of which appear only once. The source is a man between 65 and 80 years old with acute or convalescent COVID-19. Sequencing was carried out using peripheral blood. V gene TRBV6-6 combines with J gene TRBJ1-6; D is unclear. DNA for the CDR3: TGTGCCAGCAGTTCACCGAAGAGCTCCTATAATTCACCCCTCCACTTT. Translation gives CASSSPKSSYNSPLHF.